The 27 T cell receptor beta chains below come from one sample, sequenced in a study of monozygotic twins with inflammatory bowel disease (dated by TCRdb to about 2019). Receptors were amplified or captured by 5' RACE. Sequenced using an Illumina HiSeq 2500. Reads reprocessed by TCRdb are summarized as one entry per CDR3 protein sequence, and DNA is absent. The record for this sample contains approximately 160,000 distinct CDR3 sequences. The ten largest clones represent 2.8% of the sample. Sequencing input: blood. These receptors came from a human donor with ulcerative colitis or Crohn's disease, or a healthy co-twin of an affected twin (not recorded which).

V and J are TRBV11-2 and TRBJ2-7; TCRdb's D gene call, TRBD1, goes unchecked for lack of DNA. The V gene's germline CDR1 is SGHAT and CDR2 FQNNGV. CDR3 length: 14 amino acids. The CDR3 sequence is CASSRTGQAYEQYF.

The V call is TRBV20-1, the J call TRBJ2-3; TCRdb gives TRBD2 as the D gene, but with no DNA this cannot be confirmed. The germline CDR1 and CDR2 sequences are DFQATT and SNEGSKA (reference sequence). This CDR3 is built from 14 residues. The CDR3 is CSARGPLGTDTQYF.

This chain joins TRBV10-1 and TRBJ2-5; TCRdb indicates TRBD1, and absent DNA this call remains unverified. CDR1 and CDR2 (germline): WNHNN, SYGVQD (reference sequence). There are 14 residues in the CDR3. The CDR3 spells CASSPDRAEETQYF.

This chain joins TRBV7-6 and TRBJ2-1; as DNA is missing, the TRBD2 call by TCRdb cannot be tested. Germline CDR1 SGHVS, CDR2 FNYEAQ. The CDR3 is 16 residues long. The CDR3 reads CASSLTSGRTYNEQFF.

This chain connects TRBV27 to TRBJ2-3. Germline CDR1 reads MNHEY; CDR2 reads SMNVEV (reference sequence). This CDR3 spans 14 amino acids. The CDR3 sequence is CASSLIGSTDTQYF.

This chain's CDR3 is CASSDGPLRTTDTQYF. This chain uses TRBV2 with TRBJ2-3; lacking DNA, the TRBD2 call made by TCRdb goes unchecked. In germline, CDR1 is SNHLY, CDR2 FYNNEI. The CDR3 consists of 16 residues.

The chain recombines TRBV20-1 with TRBJ1-2; TCRdb names TRBD1, which stays unverified in the absence of DNA. This CDR3 has 14 residues. Germline CDR1 DFQATT, CDR2 SNEGSKA (reference sequence). The CDR3 loop is CSAIRTGGSSGYTF.

This rearrangement joins TRBV5-4 to TRBJ2-7; TCRdb picks TRBD2, but there is no DNA to check that call. The CDR3 length is 14 residues. Germline V gene sequence: CDR1 SGHNT, CDR2 YYREEE (reference sequence). CDR3 sequence: CASSLTSGAGEQYF.

The genes are TRBV19 and TRBJ2-7; checking the TCRdb D call of TRBD1 is not possible without DNA. Germline V CDR1 and CDR2: LNHDA, SQIVND (reference sequence). The CDR3 is made up of 14 amino acids. The CDR3 spells CAIRPPGPINGQYF.

The V call is TRBV20-1, the J call TRBJ2-1; checking the TCRdb D call of TRBD2 is not possible without DNA. Germline lookup yields CDR1 DFQATT and CDR2 SNEGSKA (reference sequence). CDR3 length equals 12 residues. CDR3 in amino acids: CSVRTSSNEQFF.

The rearrangement joins TRBV20-1 to TRBJ2-3; without DNA, the TCRdb call of TRBD2 cannot be checked. The CDR3 spans 17 residues. Germline V gene lookup returns CDR1 DFQATT and CDR2 SNEGSKA (reference sequence). The CDR3 sequence is CSARGLAGEASTDTQYF.

CDR3 protein: CSATEGRGWNTIYF. V and J are TRBV29-1 and TRBJ1-3. Per germline, CDR1 SQVTM and CDR2 ANQGSEA. This CDR3 spans 14 amino acids.

The chain joins TRBV4-3 to TRBJ1-3. The CDR3 totals 16 residues. Germline-derived CDR1 and CDR2 are LGHNA and YSLEER. The CDR3 protein is CASSRTLRVIGNTIYF.

The chain employs TRBV28 and TRBJ2-5; the D call of TRBD1 rests on TCRdb alone, since no DNA is present to check it. CDR1 and CDR2 (germline): MDHEN, SYDVKM. The CDR3 loop spans 14 amino acids. CDR3 amino acids: CASSLWDSEETQYF.

V usage is TRBV18 and J usage is TRBJ2-7. Germline loops: CDR1 KGHSH, CDR2 LQKENI. The CDR3 is 16 amino acids. The CDR3 protein is CASYGNGAQSHYEQYF.

The gene calls are TRBV5-1 and TRBJ2-1; TCRdb returns TRBD1, unconfirmable since there is no DNA. CDR1 and CDR2 from the germline V gene are SGHRS and YFSETQ. CDR3 length: 14 residues. The CDR3 region is CASSSGQGSHEQFF.

The V and J genes are TRBV28 and TRBJ2-7; TCRdb's D call, TRBD2, is unchecked because there is no DNA. This CDR3 region has 14 residues. Germline CDR1 reads MDHEN; CDR2 reads SYDVKM. Here the CDR3 reads CASSPPPEVIEQYF. The whole variable domain, remainder taken from reference TRBV28 and TRBJ2-7, is DVKVTQSSRYLVKRTGEKVFLECVQDMDHENMFWYRQDPGLGLRLIYFSYDVKMKEKGDIPEGYSVSREKKERFSLILESASTNQTSMYLCASSPPPEVIEQYFGPGTRLTVT.

The rearrangement uses TRBV5-1 and TRBJ2-2; TCRdb's D gene call, TRBD1, goes unchecked for lack of DNA. Germline lookup yields CDR1 SGHRS and CDR2 YFSETQ. This CDR3 has 14 amino acids. The CDR3 loop is CASSLTGSAGELFF.

The J gene is TRBJ2-7, the V gene TRBV4-1. There are 14 residues in the CDR3. Germline V gene data show CDR1 as MGHRA and CDR2 as YSYEKL. CDR3 in amino acids: CASSQGPSSYEQYF.

The gene calls are TRBV18 and TRBJ1-3. Germline loops: CDR1 KGHSH, CDR2 LQKENI. The CDR3 totals 13 residues. CDR3 sequence reads: CASSPEQGNTIYF.

This sequence joins TRBV20-1 and TRBJ2-1. The CDR3 is 16 amino acids. The germline V gene encodes CDR1 DFQATT and CDR2 SNEGSKA (reference sequence). The CDR3 region is CSAEGFLAGVSNEQFF.

The chain joins TRBV4-2 to TRBJ2-5; TCRdb indicates TRBD2, and absent DNA this call remains unverified. This CDR3 spans 17 amino acids. The germline V gene encodes CDR1 LGHNA and CDR2 YNFKEQ. This CDR3 is CASSQDVTGPTGWTQYF.

The CDR3 sequence is CASSAPLWGARYEQYF. This sequence joins TRBV10-2 and TRBJ2-7; TCRdb selects TRBD1, and the lack of DNA leaves this call unchecked. Germline CDR1 reads WSHSY; CDR2 reads SAAADI. This CDR3 has 16 amino acids.

The chain employs TRBV9 and TRBJ2-1. Germline CDR1 SGDLS, CDR2 YYNGEE. The CDR3 length is 16 residues. The CDR3 protein is CASSVRLQSSYNEQFF.

V and J are TRBV10-3 and TRBJ1-1; the TCRdb call, TRBD1, lacks DNA for checking. Germline-derived CDR1 and CDR2 are ENHRY and SYGVKD. This CDR3 region has 15 residues. The CDR3 sequence is CAIRVWGVRDTEAFF.

V gene TRBV19 combines with J gene TRBJ2-1; TCRdb reports TRBD1, a call that lacks DNA to check it against. The V gene's germline CDR1 is LNHDA and CDR2 SQIVND (reference sequence). This CDR3 has 16 residues. This CDR3 is CASSARAAEHSNEQFF.

The rearrangement links TRBV5-1 to TRBJ2-3; TCRdb returns TRBD2, unconfirmable since there is no DNA. Germline V CDR1 and CDR2: SGHRS, YFSETQ. The CDR3 runs to 14 residues. Here the CDR3 reads CASSLVAGADTQYF.